A single sample is the source of the 27 T cell receptor beta chains below, sequenced in a study of PD-L1 blockade in urothelial cancer. Time point specified: pretreatment peripheral blood. Produced via immunoSEQ multiplex PCR; TCRdb's table is partial and in-frame only. The table lists tens of thousands of clones, 80% to 85% of them singletons. The sample here was PBMCs, taken around atezolizumab (anti-PD-L1) treatment. The receptor source for this set is a man in his 60s with urothelial cancer.

This chain links TRBV6-5 with TRBJ1-5, with no clear D. V lost 4 bases and J 3 bases, leaving 10 bases between the germline ends. CDR3 size: 14 residues. CDR1 MNHEY and CDR2 SVGAGI come from the germline V gene. The CDR3 nucleotides are TGTGCCAGCAGTTCGCCCCGAGACAATCAGCCCCAGCATTTT. Translating gives CASSSPRDNQPQHF.

The V call is TRBV4-1, the J call TRBJ1-2; maybe TRBD1 (6 bases). Trimming shortened V by 1 base and J by 8 bases, and 14 bases separated the two germline ends. The CDR3 spans 14 residues. Germline V gene sequence: CDR1 MGHRA, CDR2 YSYEKL. CDR3 DNA sequence: TGCGCCAGCAGCCAAGGAACCGGGACATCAGGCTACACCTTC. This codes for CASSQGTGTSGYTF.

This sequence joins TRBV19 and TRBJ2-4; 9 nucleotides align to TRBD2. The ends lost 7 bases at V and 7 bases at J; junction bases unmatched: 11. This CDR3 region has 15 residues. Germline CDR1 reads LNHDA; CDR2 reads SQIVND (reference sequence). The CDR3 reads CASTTGGSGGNIQYF. CDR3 nucleotide sequence: TGTGCCAGTACCACGGGGGGGAGCGGGGGGAACATTCAGTACTTC.

The gene calls are TRBV28 and TRBJ2-7; 7 bases match TRBD1. From germline, CDR1 is MDHEN and CDR2 SYDVKM. Germline trimming cut 5 bases from V and 5 bases from J; bases unmatched to any gene: 9. The CDR3 contains 14 residues. The CDR3, as DNA: TGTGCCAGCAGTCCGGACAGGTTGGTCAACGAGCAGTACTTC. It is translated as CASSPDRLVNEQYF. Full variable domain (rest looked up from reference TRBV28 and TRBJ2-7): DVKVTQSSRYLVKRTGEKVFLECVQDMDHENMFWYRQDPGLGLRLIYFSYDVKMKEKGDIPEGYSVSREKKERFSLILESASTNQTSMYLCASSPDRLVNEQYFGPGTRLTVT.

There are a few counts of this clone. CDR3: CASSLRQGPPLAKNIQYF. CDR3 in DNA: TGTGCCAGCAGTCTCAGACAGGGTCCGCCCTTAGCCAAAAACATTCAGTACTTC. The chain joins TRBV28 to TRBJ2-4, with 7 bases that match TRBD1. In germline, CDR1 is MDHEN, CDR2 SYDVKM. CDR3 size: 18 residues. Trimming removed 5 bases from V and 0 bases from J; junction bases left unmatched: 13. Filled out from reference TRBV28 and TRBJ2-4, the complete variable domain reads DVKVTQSSRYLVKRTGEKVFLECVQDMDHENMFWYRQDPGLGLRLIYFSYDVKMKEKGDIPEGYSVSREKKERFSLILESASTNQTSMYLCASSLRQGPPLAKNIQYFGAGTRLSVL.

The genes are TRBV7-8 and TRBJ2-2; 10 bases fit TRBD1. Unmatched junction bases numbered 4, after V lost 5 bases and J lost 4 bases. Germline CDR1 reads SGHVS; CDR2 reads FQNEAQ. The CDR3 contains 15 residues. CDR3 nucleotide sequence: TGTGCCAGCAGCGAGGGGACAGGGGTCACCGGGGAGCTGTTTTTT. The encoded protein is CASSEGTGVTGELFF.

J is TRBJ2-7 and V is TRBV28, with TRBD2 as a possible D gene (5 bases). This CDR3 has 15 amino acids. The germline V gene encodes CDR1 MDHEN and CDR2 SYDVKM. V was pared by 5 bases and J by 0 bases, with 14 bases between. CDR3 in DNA: TGTGCCAGCAGTCCCCAGGACTTGAGCTCCTACGAGCAGTACTTC. As protein: CASSPQDLSSYEQYF.

The rearrangement joins TRBV6-5 to TRBJ1-4; the D gene is possibly TRBD1 (5 bases). With 5 bases removed from V and 2 bases from J, the gap between germline ends came to 12 bases. The CDR3 consists of 15 residues. Per germline, CDR1 MNHEY and CDR2 SVGAGI. CDR3 coding DNA: TGTGCCAGCAGTGGTCTCGGGGGGACTAATGAAAAACTGTTTTTT. Residues: CASSGLGGTNEKLFF.

The chain has TRBV19 and TRBJ1-2; the match to TRBD1 covers 7 bases. This CDR3 comprises 14 residues. V lost 5 bases and J lost 3; bases outside the gene matches: 6. Germline V gives CDR1 LNHDA, CDR2 SQIVND (reference sequence). CDR3 region: CASSLQGNDYGYTF. For the CDR3, the DNA is TGTGCCAGTAGTCTACAGGGGAATGACTATGGCTACACCTTC.

The chain joins TRBV7-2 to TRBJ2-2, with 8 bases lining up with TRBD2. CDR1 and CDR2 from the germline V gene are SGHTA and FQGNSA. V was clipped by 3 bases and J by 4 bases; unmatched bases: 7. The CDR3 contains 16 residues. CDR3 sequence: CASSFGGGVGTGELFF. The CDR3 DNA reads TGTGCCAGCAGCTTCGGGGGGGGAGTCGGCACCGGGGAGCTGTTTTTT.

The rearrangement joins TRBV6-1 to TRBJ2-1; D uncertain. There are 13 residues in the CDR3. The V and J ends lost 6 bases and 7 bases respectively, with 13 bases between them. Germline CDR1 reads MNHNS; CDR2 reads SASEGT. CDR3 amino acids: CASSSIALNEQFF. The DNA for the CDR3 is TGTGCCAGCAGCTCTATAGCTTTAAATGAGCAGTTCTTC.

The genes are TRBV18 and TRBJ2-7, with D maybe TRBD2 (5 bases). Germline assignment: CDR1 KGHSH and CDR2 LQKENI. V lost 3 bases to trimming and J lost 4 bases, with 13 bases between them. The CDR3 extends over 14 amino acids. The chain's CDR3 is CASSPEPTGYEQYF. The CDR3 coding sequence is TGTGCCAGCTCACCTGAACCGACGGGATACGAGCAGTACTTC. Full variable domain (rest looked up from reference TRBV18 and TRBJ2-7): NAGVMQNPRHLVRRRGQEARLRCSPMKGHSHVYWYRQLPEEGLKFMVYLQKENIIDESGMPKERFSAEFPKEGPSILRIQQVVRGDSAAYFCASSPEPTGYEQYFGPGTRLTVT.

The chain links TRBV9 to TRBJ2-1; TRBD1 matches 9 bases. The germline V gene encodes CDR1 SGDLS and CDR2 YYNGEE. CDR3 length equals 15 residues. Trimming at V came to 4 bases and at J to 6 bases, leaving 8 bases not matched to a gene. The CDR3 loop reads CASSQAGTGLNEQFF. DNA of the CDR3: TGTGCCAGCAGCCAAGCCGGGACAGGGCTCAATGAGCAGTTCTTC.

This clone was recorded only once. V gene TRBV18 combines with J gene TRBJ2-1, with TRBD1 as a possible D gene (6 bases). Looked up from germline, CDR1 is KGHSH and CDR2 is LQKENI. V was shortened by 5 bases and J by 4 bases, with 9 bases between the two germline ends. The CDR3 totals 13 residues. As DNA, the CDR3 is TGTGCCAGCTCAAGAGGACAGTACAATGAGCAGTTCTTC. Translated: CASSRGQYNEQFF.

This chain uses TRBV7-2 with TRBJ2-3, with a weak D call TRBD1 (6 bases). This CDR3 comprises 13 residues. V was trimmed by 3 bases and J by 5 bases, leaving 9 bases between them. Germline V gene data show CDR1 as SGHTA and CDR2 as FQGNSA. The DNA of the CDR3 is TGTGCCAGCAGCTTTTCAGGGGTAGATACGCAGTATTTT. This translates into CASSFSGVDTQYF. The full variable domain, with the rest looked up from reference TRBV7-2 and TRBJ2-3, is GAGVSQSPSNKVTEKGKDVELRCDPISGHTALYWYRQSLGQGLEFLIYFQGNSAPDKSGLPSDRFSAERTGGSVSTLTIQRTQQEDSAVYLCASSFSGVDTQYFGPGTRLTVL.

The V and J genes are TRBV9 and TRBJ2-7; D perhaps matches TRBD1 (6 bases). Germline-derived CDR1 and CDR2 are SGDLS and YYNGEE. The CDR3 has 14 amino acids. Trimming pared 2 bases from V and 4 bases from J, leaving 13 bases between. As DNA, the CDR3 is TGTGCCAGCAGCGTCACCGGGACAAATTACGAGCAGTACTTC. As protein: CASSVTGTNYEQYF.

The genes are TRBV28 and TRBJ1-5; 8 bases map to TRBD1. The CDR3 has 15 amino acids. Germline CDR1 MDHEN, CDR2 SYDVKM. The junction had 3 bases not matched to a gene; V was cut back by 5 bases and J by 0 bases. In DNA, the CDR3 is TGTGCCAGCAGTATAACAGGGGGTAGCAATCAGCCCCAGCATTTT. Amino acids: CASSITGGSNQPQHF.

This chain connects TRBV4-1 to TRBJ2-1, with 15 bases that match TRBD2. V trimming: 0 bases; J trimming: 0 bases; junction bases outside the gene matches: 9. The CDR3 covers 21 residues. Germline CDR1 reads MGHRA; CDR2 reads YSYEKL. CDR3 DNA sequence: TGCGCCAGCAGCCAAGAAACCGGACTAGCGGGGGGGTCGAGCTCCTACAATGAGCAGTTCTTC. Translating gives CASSQETGLAGGSSSYNEQFF.

This clone has a single count. The rearrangement uses TRBV10-2 and TRBJ1-3; perhaps TRBD1 as D (6 bases). Deletions cut 4 bases from V and 0 bases from J, with 10 bases between. This CDR3 has 15 amino acids. Germline-derived CDR1 and CDR2 are WSHSY and SAAADI. CDR3 amino acids: CASSADRLSGNTIYF. The CDR3 DNA reads as TGCGCCAGCAGTGCGGACAGACTCTCTGGAAACACCATATATTTT.

The rearrangement uses TRBV4-1 and TRBJ1-5, with D perhaps TRBD1 (6 bases). The CDR3 length is 16 residues. Germline-derived CDR1 and CDR2 are MGHRA and YSYEKL. V was trimmed by 4 bases and J by 6 bases, leaving 19 bases between them. For the CDR3, the DNA is TGCGCCAGCAGCCTCCACATGGTCAGGGGCCCTCAGCCCCAGCATTTT. Protein: CASSLHMVRGPQPQHF.

This chain joins TRBV27 and TRBJ1-2; 7 nucleotides agree with TRBD1. V gave up 4 bases and J gave up 4 bases; unmatched junction bases: 12. Per germline, CDR1 MNHEY and CDR2 SMNVEV (reference sequence). The CDR3 is 16 residues long. Here the CDR3 reads CASSSATGPSGYGYTF. In DNA, the CDR3 is TGTGCCAGCAGTTCTGCGACAGGGCCCTCTGGCTATGGCTACACCTTC.

The chain couples TRBV7-9 to TRBJ1-1; 8 bases fit TRBD1. The V segment lost 1 base and the J segment 10 bases; nucleotides outside the gene matches: 5. Germline CDR1 SEHNR, CDR2 FQNEAQ (reference sequence). The CDR3 runs 13 residues. CDR3 bases: TGTGCCAGCAGCTTAGATTTTACAGGGGGAGCTTTCTTT. Amino acids: CASSLDFTGGAFF. Full variable domain (remainder filled in from reference TRBV7-9 and TRBJ1-1): DTGVSQNPRHKITKRGQNVTFRCDPISEHNRLYWYRQTLGQGPEFLTYFQNEAQLEKSRLLSDRFSAERPKGSFSTLEIQRTEQGDSAMYLCASSLDFTGGAFFGQGTRLTVV.

V usage is TRBV7-9 and J usage is TRBJ2-7; 7 nucleotides align to TRBD2. The V gene end was trimmed by 5 bases and the J gene end by 3 bases; junction bases not matched to a gene: 16. Germline CDR1 reads SEHNR; CDR2 reads FQNEAQ (reference sequence). This CDR3 region has 17 residues. The CDR3 loop reads CASSGRGGLGRDYEQYF. DNA of the CDR3: TGTGCCAGCAGCGGCCGCGGAGGGTTGGGGAGGGACTACGAGCAGTACTTC.

The gene calls are TRBV12-2 and TRBJ2-1; the D call TRBD2 from the table was never checked on the DNA. TRBV12-2 is a recognized pseudogene. This CDR3 spans 15 amino acids. The CDR3 loop reads CASRLVSGRWNEQFF. The CDR3 nucleotides read TGTGCAAGTCGCTTGGTTAGCGGGAGATGGAATGAGCAGTTCTTC.

The sample holds one count of this clone. The rearrangement links TRBV11-2 to TRBJ1-2; D is unresolved. Trimming shortened V by 5 bases and J by 7 bases, and 20 bases separated the two germline ends. Germline CDR1 is SGHAT and CDR2 is FQNNGV. This CDR3 has 15 residues. The CDR3 region is CASSHRGRAEGGYTF. The CDR3 coding sequence is TGTGCCAGCAGCCATCGTGGACGGGCCGAGGGTGGCTACACCTTC.

The chain carries TRBV7-9 and TRBJ1-6; D is undetermined. Trimming stripped 6 bases from V and 6 bases from J, with 12 bases between. The CDR3 loop spans 14 amino acids. Germline V lookup: CDR1 SEHNR, CDR2 FQNEAQ (reference sequence). This CDR3 is CASRTGGPNSPLHF. CDR3 nucleotide sequence: TGTGCCAGCAGAACGGGAGGTCCTAATTCACCCCTCCACTTT. Supplemented by reference TRBV7-9 and TRBJ1-6, the full variable domain reads DTGVSQNPRHKITKRGQNVTFRCDPISEHNRLYWYRQTLGQGPEFLTYFQNEAQLEKSRLLSDRFSAERPKGSFSTLEIQRTEQGDSAMYLCASRTGGPNSPLHFGNGTRLTVT.

This rearrangement joins TRBV9 to TRBJ1-6, with D tentatively TRBD1 (6 bases). The V and J ends lost 4 bases and 10 bases respectively, with 18 bases between them. The CDR3 runs 15 residues. In germline, CDR1 is SGDLS, CDR2 YYNGEE. This chain's CDR3 is CASSFSGTTHSPLHF. CDR3 DNA sequence: TGTGCCAGCAGCTTCTCCGGGACAACCCACTCACCCCTCCACTTT. Full variable domain (remainder filled in from reference TRBV9 and TRBJ1-6): DSGVTQTPKHLITATGQRVTLRCSPRSGDLSVYWYQQSLDQGLQFLIQYYNGEERAKGNILERFSAQQFPDLHSELNLSSLELGDSALYFCASSFSGTTHSPLHFGNGTRLTVT.